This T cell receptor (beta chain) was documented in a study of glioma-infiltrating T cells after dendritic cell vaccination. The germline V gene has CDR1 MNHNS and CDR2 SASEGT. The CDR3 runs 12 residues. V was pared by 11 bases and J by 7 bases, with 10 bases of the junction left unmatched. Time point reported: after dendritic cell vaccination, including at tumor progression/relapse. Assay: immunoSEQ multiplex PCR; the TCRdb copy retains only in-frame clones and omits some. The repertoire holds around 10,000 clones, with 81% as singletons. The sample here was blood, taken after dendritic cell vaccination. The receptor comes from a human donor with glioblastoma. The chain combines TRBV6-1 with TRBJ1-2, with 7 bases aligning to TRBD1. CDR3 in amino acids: CAGAGRGLGYTF. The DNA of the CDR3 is TGTGCCGGCGCCGGGAGGGGGCTTGGCTACACCTTC.